The TCR beta chain described here comes from a study of blood T cell repertoires in COVID-19. Sequencing used immunoSEQ multiplex PCR; TCRdb keeps in-frame clones, though not all of them. This table has fewer than 600,000 clones, approximately 88% appearing once. CDR1 and CDR2 from the germline V gene are KGHSH and LQKENI. The trim removed 4 bases at V and 4 bases at J, leaving 8 bases unmatched. The CDR3 totals 16 residues. The receptor's source is a woman aged 40 to 50 who had recovered from COVID-19. V is TRBV18 and J is TRBJ2-1; 9 bases align to TRBD1. Input material: PBMCs or T cells enriched from blood (not recorded which). The DNA of the CDR3 is TGTGCCAGCTCACGACCGGGACAGGGTCGATACAATGAGCAGTTCTTC. As protein: CASSRPGQGRYNEQFF.